This T cell receptor beta chain is drawn from a study of shared clonotypes between healthy human individuals. Authors' processing steps: ImmunoSEQ output held junction-only sequences without quality scores, so filtering differed. Sequenced by immunoSEQ multiplex PCR; TCRdb stores in-frame clones only, minus some. Clone size and V and J calls were adopted from that table, with D and trimming inferred from the DNA. The sample consists of about a million clones, roughly 75% of them appearing once. Germline-derived CDR1 and CDR2 are MNHEY and SVGAGI. V lost 7 bases to trimming and J lost 4 bases, with 14 bases between them. This CDR3 region has 13 residues.

The TCR comes from a man between 18 and 35 years old in good health. Sequenced material: memory CD4+ T cells sorted from blood. Subset indicated: CD45RA-negative fraction. This chain uses TRBV6-5 with TRBJ2-7; D may match TRBD1 or TRBD2 (5 bases each). The CDR3 region is CASTPGPFYEQYF. The CDR3 coding sequence is TGTGCCAGCACCCCGGGGCCCTTTTACGAGCAGTACTTC.